Below are 28 T cell receptor beta chains sequenced from a single sample in a study of tumor-infiltrating lymphocytes in primary liver carcinoma. Unsorted bulk tissue, roughly 19-33 mg of it, served as the source for co-extraction of RNA and DNA. Starting material of 400 to 600 ng total RNA yielded TCR beta cDNA via a constant-region primer. Library construction for TCR beta comprised three nested multiplex PCR rounds performed with slightly modified ARM-PCR. The opening two PCR rounds, nine to eleven cycles each, paired TRBV1-TRBV30 forward primers with a C-beta reverse primer. TCRdb re-derived calls from the multiplex PCR reads in MiXCR, one entry per CDR3 protein. The sample has 150,000 to 200,000 distinct CDR3 sequences, around 81% seen once. The sample taken for sequencing was tumor tissue from primary liver carcinoma. These receptors all stem from a man aged 40-49 years with primary liver carcinoma and hepatitis B virus infection.

The chain is built from TRBV5-4 and TRBJ2-1, with 8 bases matching TRBD1. The germline gives CDR1 SGHNT, CDR2 YYREEE (reference sequence). The junction had 18 bases not matched to a gene; V was cut back by 7 bases and J by 9 bases. This CDR3 has 16 amino acids. The CDR3 protein is CASRPGGQGRFGEQFF. CDR3 bases: TGTGCCAGCCGCCCGGGTGGACAGGGTAGGTTTGGTGAGCAGTTCTTC.

With respect to this clonotype: The junction shows a germline mismatch at one end, possibly a read error. The CDR3 nucleotides are TGTGCCAGCATCTCCTTCGTAGCTTCCACAGATACGAAGTATTTT. This translates into CASISFVASTDTKYF. The rearrangement links TRBV5-4 to TRBJ2-3, with D unclear. The CDR3 sequence is 15 residues long. Germline V gene data show CDR1 as SGHNT and CDR2 as YYREEE (reference sequence).

Only a few counts were recorded for this clonotype. The junction departs from germline at one end; a sequencing error may be responsible. The chain couples TRBV28 to TRBJ2-7; D is uncertain. This CDR3 is built from 14 residues. The V gene's germline CDR1 is MDHEN and CDR2 SYDVKM. CDR3 sequence reads: CASSPLADQRVECF. The CDR3 DNA reads TGTGCCAGCAGTCCCCTGGCGGATCAGAGAGTCGAGTGCTTC.

Concerning this clonotype itself: The missing conserved phenylalanine or tryptophan at the end of this CDR3 makes a read error likely. The chain combines TRBV6-2 or TRBV6-3 with TRBJ2-1; D remains ambiguous. The CDR3 runs 15 residues. CDR1 is MNHEY, CDR2 SVGEGT, per germline. CDR3 region: CANSYEIVGYNEQFS. For the CDR3, the DNA is TGTGCCAACAGTTATGAGATCGTTGGCTATAATGAGCAGTTCTCC.

The gene calls are TRBV11-2 and TRBJ2-2; 9 nucleotides agree with TRBD2. After removal of 6 bases from V and 3 bases from J, the junction contained 8 bases not matched to a gene. Germline assignment: CDR1 SGHAT and CDR2 FQNNGV. The CDR3 length is 16 residues. The DNA of the CDR3 is TGTGCCAGCAGACCTGACAAGCGGGAGGACACCGGGGAGCTGTTTTTT. Its protein is CASRPDKREDTGELFF.

This clonotype was observed a single time. The gene calls are TRBV29-1 and TRBJ2-3; D possibly matches TRBD1 or TRBD2 (5 bases each). Germline lookup yields CDR1 SQVTM and CDR2 ANQGSEA. This CDR3 is built from 11 residues. V was cut by 7 bases and J by 15 bases, with 20 bases left in between. CDR3 loop: CSAGKTDTYYF. The CDR3 DNA follows: TGCAGCGCGGGAAAGACAGATACGTATTATTTT.

This clonotype was seen only a few times. The DNA is omitted, as the CDR3 cannot be located on it reliably, and the CDR3 follows TCRdb's listing. The rearrangement uses TRBV11-2 and TRBJ1-2. CDR1 SGHAT and CDR2 FQNNGV come from the germline V gene. A total of 13 residues make up the CDR3, ends included. The CDR3 sequence: CARSLDGNYGCTF.

The chain links TRBV10-1 to TRBJ2-2; 7 positions match TRBD2. Germline CDR1 WNHNN, CDR2 SYGVQD (reference sequence). Unmatched junction bases numbered 13, after V lost 6 bases and J lost 9 bases. The CDR3 covers 15 residues. CDR3: CASREDTSGTWELFF. As DNA, the CDR3 is TGCGCCAGCAGGGAGGACACGAGCGGGACCTGGGAGCTGTTTTTT.

As concerns this clonotype: The junction and the germline gene differ at one end; a read error may be behind it. This chain links TRBV14 with TRBJ2-1, with D unclear. This CDR3 is built from 14 residues. CDR1 and CDR2 (germline): SGHDN, FVKESK. Here the CDR3 DNA reads TGTGACAGCAGCCAAAATCTCGACACCAGTGAGGTGTTCTTC. It encodes CDSSQNLDTSEVFF.

As to this clonotype: The final CDR3 position lacks the conserved phenylalanine or tryptophan, pointing to a likely read error. This chain links TRBV6-1 with TRBJ2-5; D perhaps matches TRBD1 (5 bases). This CDR3 has 13 amino acids. In germline, CDR1 is MNHNS, CDR2 SASEGT. The CDR3 protein is CTRSVRGAETQYL. In DNA, the CDR3 is TGTACCAGAAGTGTAAGGGGTGCAGAGACCCAGTACCTC.

For this clonotype: This may come from a read error, since a much larger clone is one base off. The chain carries TRBV28 and TRBJ2-6, with a weak D call TRBD2 (6 bases). This CDR3 is 15 amino acids long. The germline V gene has CDR1 MDHEN and CDR2 SYDVKM. In DNA form, the CDR3 reads TGTGCCAGCAGTTTAGTGGGGACTGGGACCAACGTCCTGACTTTC. Its translation is CASSLVGTGTNVLTF.

This clonotype was observed many times. The J gene is TRBJ2-7, the V gene TRBV4-2; tentatively, D is TRBD2 (6 bases). CDR1 and CDR2 from the germline V gene are LGHNA and YNFKEQ. Between the trimmed V and J ends, which lost 0 bases and 6 bases, there was a span of 12 bases. The CDR3 totals 14 residues. The CDR3 sequence is CASSQDGRRLEQYF. CDR3 DNA sequence: TGTGCCAGCAGCCAAGACGGGAGACGCCTCGAGCAGTACTTC.

In its sample, this clonotype was seen many times. This chain connects TRBV12-3 or TRBV12-4 to TRBJ2-7, with D possibly matching TRBD1 (5 bases). Trimming removed 5 bases from V and 9 bases from J, with 11 bases in between. The length of the CDR3 is 11 residues. DNA for the CDR3: TGTGCCAGCAGTCAGGGCCACGGGCAGTACTTC. Translating gives CASSQGHGQYF.

Of note for this clonotype: This is likely a read error, given that the CDR3 carries no conserved phenylalanine or tryptophan at its end. The DNA for the CDR3 is TGTGCCACTTACCCCGGACTAGTTACCGGGGAGCTGTTTTCT. Translating it yields CATYPGLVTGELFS. The rearrangement links TRBV6-5 to TRBJ2-2, with 7 nucleotides matching TRBD2. CDR1 is MNHEY, CDR2 SVGAGI, per germline. The CDR3 extends over 14 amino acids. The trim removed 10 bases at V and 5 bases at J, leaving 10 bases unmatched.

Concerning this clonotype itself: This may be a read error, as it is one base from a much larger clone. V is TRBV5-1 and J is TRBJ2-3; TRBD1 might be the D (5 bases). The CDR3 loop spans 15 amino acids. Germline assignment: CDR1 SGHRS and CDR2 YFSETQ. CDR3 nucleotide sequence: TGCGCCAGCAGCTTGGAAGGCTTTACCACAGGTACGCAGTATTTT. It specifies CASSLEGFTTGTQYF.

This chain joins TRBV6-6 and TRBJ2-3; 13 bases align to TRBD2. Germline CDR1 and CDR2: MNHNY and SVGAGI (reference sequence). The CDR3 loop spans 15 amino acids. The CDR3 is CSSRVLAGGADTQYF. The DNA of the CDR3 is TGTAGCAGCAGAGTACTAGCGGGAGGGGCAGATACGCAGTATTTT.

This clonotype has at least ten counts. The gene calls are TRBV4-3 and TRBJ2-2; D ambiguous. CDR3 length equals 16 residues. Trimming pared 0 bases from V and 0 bases from J, leaving 8 bases between. Germline CDR1 and CDR2: LGHNA and YSLEER. The CDR3 nucleotides are TGCGCCAGCAGCCAAGATAAGGGAACGAACACCGGGGAGCTGTTTTTT. Translation: CASSQDKGTNTGELFF.

The chain carries TRBV10-3 and TRBJ2-3; tentative D call: TRBD2 (6 bases). V was clipped by 2 bases and J by 8 bases, with 14 bases between them. CDR3 size: 14 residues. Germline-derived CDR1 and CDR2 are ENHRY and SYGVKD. The CDR3 DNA sequence: TGTGCCATCAGTGAGCCGGGTGGGGAGGTTACGCAGTATTTT. Protein product: CAISEPGGEVTQYF.

Comments on this clonotype: An end of the junction differs from the germline gene, which may be a read error. The CDR3 here is CTSSPQGRADTQYF. In nucleotides, the CDR3 is TGTACCAGCAGCCCCCAGGGGCGGGCAGATACGCAGTATTTT. The chain links TRBV11-2 to TRBJ2-3; TRBD1 is a possible D gene (6 bases). Looked up from germline, CDR1 is SGHAT and CDR2 is FQNNGV. This CDR3 is built from 14 residues.

Points on this clonotype: A single base separates this from a much larger clone, so it may be a read error. This chain joins TRBV28 and TRBJ2-3, with 12 positions matching TRBD2. Germline CDR1 MDHEN, CDR2 SYDVKM. The CDR3 has 18 amino acids. V trimming: 5 bases; J trimming: 0 bases; junction bases outside the gene matches: 9. CDR3 amino acids: CASSGLAGTSSSTDTQYF. The CDR3 nucleotides read TGTGCCAGCAGTGGACTAGCGGGAACCTCCTCTAGCACAGATACGCAGTATTTT. The full variable domain, with the rest looked up from reference TRBV28 and TRBJ2-3, is DVKVTQSSRYLVKRTGEKVFLECVQDMDHENMFWYRQDPGLGLRLIYFSYDVKMKEKGDIPEGYSVSREKKERFSLILESASTNQTSMYLCASSGLAGTSSSTDTQYFGPGTRLTVL.

The CDR3 bases are TGCAGCGGTGGACTAACGAGCACCGGGGAGCTGTTTTTT. Translation: CSGGLTSTGELFF. V is TRBV29-1 and J is TRBJ2-2, with D possibly TRBD2 on 6 matching bases. This CDR3 has 13 amino acids. The germline CDR1 and CDR2 sequences are SQVTM and ANQGSEA. The V end was cut by 7 bases, the J end by 4 bases, with 13 bases between.

The count of this clonotype is one. A much larger clone differs by one base, so this may be a read error. This sequence joins TRBV5-1 and TRBJ2-3, with 10 bases lining up with TRBD2. CDR3 size: 16 residues. Germline V CDR1 and CDR2: SGHRS, YFSETQ. This CDR3 reads CASSLGPSGSPDAQYF. The CDR3 coding sequence is TGCGCCAGCAGCTTGGGGCCTAGCGGGAGCCCAGATGCGCAGTATTTT.

The V gene is TRBV6-6, the J gene TRBJ2-5; either TRBD1 or TRBD2 may supply D (5 bases each). The CDR3 consists of 12 residues. Germline V gene sequence: CDR1 MNHNY, CDR2 SVGAGI (reference sequence). V lost 9 bases, J lost 14 bases, and 22 bases lay in between. DNA of the CDR3: TGTGCCAGTGGGACGGTACAAGAGAGCCATTACTTC. Protein sequence: CASGTVQESHYF.

This clonotype came up once. One junction end does not reproduce the germline sequence, and a read error may be involved. The gene calls are TRBV6-2 or TRBV6-3 and TRBJ1-5, with a possible D match to TRBD1 (6 bases). This CDR3 has 20 amino acids. The germline gives CDR1 MNHEY, CDR2 SVGEGT. CDR3 in DNA: TGTGCTAGCAGTTACTCGGACTCTCGACAGGTTAAGGTGTCCCCTCAGCCCCAGCATTTT. Translated, it gives CASSYSDSRQVKVSPQPQHF.

As concerns this clonotype: At one end, the junction sequence differs from germline, possibly due to a read error. The J gene is TRBJ2-2, the V gene TRBV11-2, with D possibly called TRBD1 or TRBD2 (5 bases each). The germline V gene has CDR1 SGHAT and CDR2 FQNNGV. The CDR3 spans 13 residues. The DNA of the CDR3 is TGTGCCAGTAGTCAAGGTGTGGCCAGGGAGTTGTTTTTT. Translated, it gives CASSQGVARELFF.

Concerning this clonotype itself: Mismatch with germline at one junction end may stem from a read error. The rearrangement links TRBV29-1 to TRBJ1-2, with a weak D call TRBD1 (5 bases). In germline, CDR1 is SQVTM, CDR2 ANQGSEA. The CDR3 is 14 amino acids. CDR3 coding DNA: TGCAGTGTTGAAACGGAAGAAGGGGCGGATGGCTACACCTTC. Translated, it gives CSVETEEGADGYTF.

On this clonotype: A much larger clone sits a single nucleotide away, making a read error possible. The V and J genes are TRBV28 and TRBJ2-3; D remains unclear. CDR1 and CDR2 from the germline V gene are MDHEN and SYDVKM. The CDR3 extends over 13 amino acids. The CDR3 is CASSLTVPDMQYF. The DNA for the CDR3 is TGTGCCAGCAGTTTAACAGTTCCAGATATGCAGTATTTT.

A note on this clonotype: The junction shows a germline mismatch at one end, possibly a read error. V gene TRBV10-3 combines with J gene TRBJ2-7; 9 bases line up with TRBD1. This CDR3 contains 15 residues. Germline V gives CDR1 ENHRY, CDR2 SYGVKD. This CDR3 reads CVIRGTGQGSYEHYF. DNA of the CDR3: TGTGTCATCAGGGGTACGGGACAGGGATCCTACGAGCATTACTTC.